This T cell receptor beta chain is drawn from a study of shared clonotypes between healthy human individuals. Germline lookup yields CDR1 MNHEY and CDR2 SVGAGI. The CDR3 is 13 residues long. With V trimmed by 7 bases and J by 7 bases, 5 bases remained unmatched. Remarks on this clone: Its antigen is unidentified.

Study-wide points: What naive subsets generally showed was a larger estimated richness than memory subsets showed.

Replicate PCRs for sorted subsets used roughly 200 ng DNA; this equaled 30,000 to 35,000 T cell genomes. Some clones are missing from TCRdb's copy, which holds only in-frame ones; the method was immunoSEQ multiplex PCR. The table includes 2,500,000 or so clones, over 85% detected once. Sequencing used naive CD4+ T cells sorted from blood. Noted subset: CD45RA+ positively selected. The chain carries TRBV6-5 and TRBJ2-1; 9 bases line up with TRBD1. This sequence originates from a man between 18 and 35 years old in good health. The CDR3 sequence: CASIRDRANEQFF. CDR3 sequence (DNA): TGTGCCAGCATCCGGGACAGGGCGAATGAGCAGTTCTTC.